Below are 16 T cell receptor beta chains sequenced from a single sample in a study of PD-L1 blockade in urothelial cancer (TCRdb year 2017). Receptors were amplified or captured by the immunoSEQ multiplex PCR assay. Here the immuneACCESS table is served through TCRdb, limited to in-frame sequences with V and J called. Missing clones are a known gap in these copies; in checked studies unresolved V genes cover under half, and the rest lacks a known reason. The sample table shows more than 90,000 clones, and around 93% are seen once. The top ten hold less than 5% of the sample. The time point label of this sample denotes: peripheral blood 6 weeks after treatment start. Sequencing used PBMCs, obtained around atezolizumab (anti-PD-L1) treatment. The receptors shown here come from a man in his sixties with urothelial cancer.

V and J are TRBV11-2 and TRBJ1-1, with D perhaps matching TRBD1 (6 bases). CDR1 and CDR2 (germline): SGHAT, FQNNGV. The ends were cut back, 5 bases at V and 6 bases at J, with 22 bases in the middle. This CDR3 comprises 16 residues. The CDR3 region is CASSASATRTASEAFF. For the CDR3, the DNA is TGTGCCAGCAGCGCGTCCGCAACCAGGACAGCCTCTGAAGCTTTCTTT.

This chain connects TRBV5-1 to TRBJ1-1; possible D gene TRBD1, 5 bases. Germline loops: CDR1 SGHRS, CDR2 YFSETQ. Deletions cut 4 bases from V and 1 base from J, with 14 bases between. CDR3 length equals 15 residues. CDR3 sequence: CASSHRGTTNTEAFF. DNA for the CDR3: TGCGCCAGCAGCCATAGGGGCACGACGAACACTGAAGCTTTCTTT.

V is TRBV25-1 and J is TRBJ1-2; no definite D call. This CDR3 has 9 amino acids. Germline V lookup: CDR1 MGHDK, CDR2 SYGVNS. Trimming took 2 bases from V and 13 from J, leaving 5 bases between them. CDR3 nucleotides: TGTGCCAGCAGTGAACGGGTCACCTTC. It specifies CASSERVTF.

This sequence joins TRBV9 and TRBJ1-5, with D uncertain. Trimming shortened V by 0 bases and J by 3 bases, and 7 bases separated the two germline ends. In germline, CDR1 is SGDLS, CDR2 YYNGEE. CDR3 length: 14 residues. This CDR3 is CASSVDGTNQPQHF. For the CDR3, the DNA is TGTGCCAGCAGCGTAGACGGTACCAATCAGCCCCAGCATTTT. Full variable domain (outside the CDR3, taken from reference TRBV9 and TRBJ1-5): DSGVTQTPKHLITATGQRVTLRCSPRSGDLSVYWYQQSLDQGLQFLIQYYNGEERAKGNILERFSAQQFPDLHSELNLSSLELGDSALYFCASSVDGTNQPQHFGDGTRLSIL.

Written as DNA, the CDR3 is TGTGCCAGCTCACCCCCGGAGGTGGGGGGTGGAGAAAAACTGTTTTTT. It specifies CASSPPEVGGGEKLFF. The chain joins TRBV18 to TRBJ1-4; perhaps TRBD1 as D (5 bases). The CDR3 has 16 amino acids. V dropped 3 bases and J dropped 8 bases, with 19 bases sitting between them. Germline CDR1 reads KGHSH; CDR2 reads LQKENI.

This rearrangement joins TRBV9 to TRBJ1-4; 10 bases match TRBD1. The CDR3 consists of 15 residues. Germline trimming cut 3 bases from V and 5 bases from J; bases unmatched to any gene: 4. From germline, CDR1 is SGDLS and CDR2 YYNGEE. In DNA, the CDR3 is TGTGCCAGCAGCGGGACAGGGGGAGGAAATGAAAAACTGTTTTTT. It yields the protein CASSGTGGGNEKLFF.

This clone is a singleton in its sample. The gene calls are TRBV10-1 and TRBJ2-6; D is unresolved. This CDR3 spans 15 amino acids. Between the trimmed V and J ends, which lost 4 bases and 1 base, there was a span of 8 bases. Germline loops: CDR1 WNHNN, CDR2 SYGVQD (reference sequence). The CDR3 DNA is TGCGCCAGCAGTGCGTATAATTCTGGGGCCAACGTCCTGACTTTC. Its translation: CASSAYNSGANVLTF.

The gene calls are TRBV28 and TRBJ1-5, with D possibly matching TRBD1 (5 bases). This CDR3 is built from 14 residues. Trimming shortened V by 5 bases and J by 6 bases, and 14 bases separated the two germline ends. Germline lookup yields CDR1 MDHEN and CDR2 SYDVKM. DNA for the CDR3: TGTGCCAGCAGTCCCAACGCGGGGGGTCAGCCCCAGCATTTT. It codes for CASSPNAGGQPQHF.

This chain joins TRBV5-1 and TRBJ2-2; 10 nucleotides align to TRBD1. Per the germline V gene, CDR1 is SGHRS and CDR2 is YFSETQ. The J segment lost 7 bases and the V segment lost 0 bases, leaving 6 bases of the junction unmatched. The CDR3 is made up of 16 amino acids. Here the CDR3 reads CASSLVGQGSIGELFF. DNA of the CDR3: TGCGCCAGCAGCTTGGTGGGACAGGGGTCGATCGGGGAGCTGTTTTTT.

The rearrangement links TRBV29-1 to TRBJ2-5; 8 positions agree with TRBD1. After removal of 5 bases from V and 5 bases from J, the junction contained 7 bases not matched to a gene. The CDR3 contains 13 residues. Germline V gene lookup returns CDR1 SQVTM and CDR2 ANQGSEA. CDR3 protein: CSVRNRGMETQYF. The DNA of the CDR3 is TGCAGCGTTCGGAACAGGGGGATGGAGACCCAGTACTTC.

CDR3 residues: CASSLGTSGFGSYEQYF. CDR3 bases: TGTGCCAGCAGCCTGGGGACTAGCGGGTTTGGGTCCTACGAGCAGTACTTC. This chain uses TRBV7-8 with TRBJ2-7, with 12 bases identical to TRBD2. Germline CDR1 SGHVS, CDR2 FQNEAQ. With V trimmed by 5 bases and J by 1 base, 9 bases remained unmatched. This CDR3 spans 17 amino acids.

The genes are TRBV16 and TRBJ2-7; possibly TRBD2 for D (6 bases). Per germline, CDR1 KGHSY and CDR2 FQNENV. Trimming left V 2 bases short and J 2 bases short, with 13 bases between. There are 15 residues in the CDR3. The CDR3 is CASSQRPPGAYEQYF. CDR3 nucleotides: TGTGCCAGCAGCCAACGACCCCCGGGAGCCTACGAGCAGTACTTC. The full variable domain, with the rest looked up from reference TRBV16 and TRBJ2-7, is GEEVAQTPKHLVRGEGQKAKLYCAPIKGHSYVFWYQQVLKNEFKFLISFQNENVFDETGMPKERFSAKCLPNSPCSLEIQATKLEDSAVYFCASSQRPPGAYEQYFGPGTRLTVT.

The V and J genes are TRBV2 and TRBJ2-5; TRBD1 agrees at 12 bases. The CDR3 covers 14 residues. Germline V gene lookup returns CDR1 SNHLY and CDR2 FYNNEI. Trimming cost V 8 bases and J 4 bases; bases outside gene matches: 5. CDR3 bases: TGTGCCAGCGGGCAGGGACAGGGGGCAGAGACCCAGTACTTC. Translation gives CASGQGQGAETQYF.

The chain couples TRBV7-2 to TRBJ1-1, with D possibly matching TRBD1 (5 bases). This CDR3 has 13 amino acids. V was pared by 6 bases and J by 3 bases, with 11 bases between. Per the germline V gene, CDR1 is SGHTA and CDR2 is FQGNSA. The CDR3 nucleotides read TGTGCCAGCAGATGGGGGGTGGACACTGAAGCTTTCTTT. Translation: CASRWGVDTEAFF.

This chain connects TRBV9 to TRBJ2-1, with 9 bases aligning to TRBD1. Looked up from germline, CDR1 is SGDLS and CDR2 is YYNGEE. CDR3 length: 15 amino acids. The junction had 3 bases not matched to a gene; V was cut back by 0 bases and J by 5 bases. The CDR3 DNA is TGTGCCAGCAGCGTAGGACAGGGGGTTCACAATGAGCAGTTCTTC. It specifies CASSVGQGVHNEQFF.

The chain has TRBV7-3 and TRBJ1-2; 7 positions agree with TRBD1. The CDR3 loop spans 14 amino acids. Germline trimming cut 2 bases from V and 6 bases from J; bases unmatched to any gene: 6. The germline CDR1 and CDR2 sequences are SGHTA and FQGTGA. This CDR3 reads CASSLVGGENGYTF. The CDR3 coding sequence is TGTGCCAGCAGCTTAGTAGGGGGCGAGAATGGCTACACCTTC.